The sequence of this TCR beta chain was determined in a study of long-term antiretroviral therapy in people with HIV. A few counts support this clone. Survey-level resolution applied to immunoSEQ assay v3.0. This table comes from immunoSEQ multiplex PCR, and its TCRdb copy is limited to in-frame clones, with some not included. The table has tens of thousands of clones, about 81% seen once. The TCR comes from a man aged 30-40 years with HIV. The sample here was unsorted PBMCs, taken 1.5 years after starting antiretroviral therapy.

The CDR3 loop reads CASRDDEQYF. The CDR3 DNA reads TGTGCCAGCAGGGACGACGAGCAGTACTTC. The chain has TRBV28 and TRBJ2-7; unclear D gene. The V gene's germline CDR1 is MDHEN and CDR2 SYDVKM. The CDR3 totals 10 residues. V shed 6 bases and J shed 5 bases, with 5 bases lying between them.